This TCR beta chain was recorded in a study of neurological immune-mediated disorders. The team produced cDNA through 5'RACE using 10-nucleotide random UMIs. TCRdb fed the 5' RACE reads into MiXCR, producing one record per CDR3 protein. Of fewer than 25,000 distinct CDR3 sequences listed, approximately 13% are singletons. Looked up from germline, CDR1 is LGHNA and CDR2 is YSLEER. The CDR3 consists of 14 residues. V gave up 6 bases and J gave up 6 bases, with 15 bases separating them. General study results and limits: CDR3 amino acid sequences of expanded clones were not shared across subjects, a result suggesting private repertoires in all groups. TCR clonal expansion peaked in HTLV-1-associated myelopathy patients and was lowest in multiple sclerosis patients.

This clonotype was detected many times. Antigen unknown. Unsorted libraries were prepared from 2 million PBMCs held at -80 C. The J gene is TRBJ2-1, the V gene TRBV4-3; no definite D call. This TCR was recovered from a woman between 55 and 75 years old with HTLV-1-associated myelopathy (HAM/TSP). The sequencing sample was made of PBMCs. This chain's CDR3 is CASSHNLVGNEQFF. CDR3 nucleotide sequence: TGCGCCAGCAGTCACAACCTGGTAGGCAATGAGCAGTTCTTC.